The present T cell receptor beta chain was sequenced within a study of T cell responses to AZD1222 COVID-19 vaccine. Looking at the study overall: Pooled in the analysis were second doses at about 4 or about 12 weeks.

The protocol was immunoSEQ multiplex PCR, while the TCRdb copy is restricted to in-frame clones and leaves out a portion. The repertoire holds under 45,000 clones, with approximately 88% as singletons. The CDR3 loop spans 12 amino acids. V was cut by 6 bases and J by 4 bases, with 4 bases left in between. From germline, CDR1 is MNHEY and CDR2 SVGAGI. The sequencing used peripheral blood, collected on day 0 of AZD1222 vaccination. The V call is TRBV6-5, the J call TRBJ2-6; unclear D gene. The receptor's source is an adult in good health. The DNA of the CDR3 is TGTGCCAGCAGGACAGGGGCCAACGTCCTGACTTTC. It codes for CASRTGANVLTF.